What follows is one TCR beta chain and its context. Its antigen remains unidentified. Measured with immunoSEQ multiplex PCR; TCRdb has only the in-frame clones, and not every one. This sample has about 350,000 clones; about 88% occur once, and the top ten carry about 10%. Treatment here: roughly 18 received Ad26.COV2.S at low or high dose, single or two shots; 5 received placebo; per-sample allocation not given. After the first vaccine or placebo injection, samples were drawn on day 63. Spike of the Wuhan-strain SARS-CoV-2 was expressed by an Ad26 vector, which formed the vaccine. The sample originates from a study of Ad26.COV2.S vaccination and SARS-CoV-2 variants. Findings and caveats of the study: Measurement of non-spike TCR breadth gave similar results in vaccine and placebo recipients. Total T cell responses, in the TCR breadth and depth analyses, may have been underestimated.

V lost 3 bases, J lost 6 bases, and 11 bases stayed unmatched. Germline values: CDR1 LNHDA, CDR2 SQIVND (reference sequence). The CDR3 length is 17 residues. The V and J genes are TRBV19 and TRBJ2-3, with 11 bases matching TRBD2. This TCR was sampled from a person between 18 and 65 years old who received the Ad26.COV2.S COVID-19 vaccine or a placebo. Source: peripheral blood, taken in a trial of Ad26.COV2.S vaccine versus placebo. The DNA for the CDR3 is TGTGCCAGTAGTATTTGGCTAGCGGGGGGCCCGAAGGATACGCAGTATTTT. It codes for CASSIWLAGGPKDTQYF.